The rows below give T cell receptor beta chains drawn from one sample of a study of Graves' ophthalmopathy and Graves' hyperthyroidism. TCRdb itself ran the multiplex PCR reads through MiXCR, one entry per CDR3 protein. The sample holds around 1.1 million distinct CDR3 sequences, 35% to 45% seen once. Sequences were obtained from peripheral blood or thyroid tissue (not recorded which). The receptors derive from an adult man with Graves' hyperthyroidism. CDR3s include the opening cysteine and the closing phenylalanine or tryptophan. D genes are given only for firm matches. Some rows mark clone size as missing; the rest say once, few, many or name a class of expanded clone.

abundance: -; v_gene: TRBV4-2; j_gene: TRBJ1-5; d_gene: -; CDR3nt: TGTGCCAGCAGCCAAGATCTGAGTACCGCGCCCCAGCATTTT; CDR3aa: CASSQDLSTAPQHF
abundance: few; v_gene: TRBV5-1; j_gene: TRBJ2-7; d_gene: TRBD1; CDR3nt: TGCGCCAGCAGCCTTTCCGGGACAGACCTTTCTCCGTACTTC; CDR3aa: CASSLSGTDLSPYF
abundance: many; v_gene: TRBV7-8; j_gene: TRBJ1-4; d_gene: -; CDR3nt: TGTGCCAGCAGCTTAGCGCGGCAGGGGAATGAAAAACTGTTTTTT; CDR3aa: CASSLARQGNEKLFF
abundance: few; v_gene: TRBV10-3; j_gene: TRBJ2-6; d_gene: -; CDR3nt: TGTGCCATCAGTGCCGACCTGACTTTC; CDR3aa: CAISADLTF
abundance: many; v_gene: TRBV28; j_gene: TRBJ2-7; d_gene: TRBD2; CDR3nt: TGTGCCAGCAGCTTGCGGGGGGGTTCCTACGAGCAGTACTTC; CDR3aa: CASSLRGGSYEQYF
abundance: -; v_gene: TRBV7-2; j_gene: TRBJ1-1; d_gene: TRBD1; CDR3nt: TGTGCCAGCAGCTGGGCGACAGGGGGCAACACTGAAGCTTTCTTT; CDR3aa: CASSWATGGNTEAFF
abundance: once; v_gene: TRBV29-1; j_gene: TRBJ2-7; d_gene: TRBD1; CDR3nt: TGCAGCAGTTACCAGGGGGAAATCTACGAGCAGTACTTC; CDR3aa: CSSYQGEIYEQYF
abundance: -; v_gene: TRBV6-1; j_gene: TRBJ1-2; d_gene: TRBD1; CDR3nt: TGTGCCAGCAGTGATCGCGTTGTGGGACAGGAGAACTATGGCTACACCTTC; CDR3aa: CASSDRVVGQENYGYTF
abundance: -; v_gene: TRBV2; j_gene: TRBJ2-5; d_gene: -; CDR3nt: TGTGCCAGCAGCGCCCCGTCTGGGGCGGGAGAGACCCAGTACTTC; CDR3aa: CASSAPSGAGETQYF
abundance: many; v_gene: TRBV5-1; j_gene: TRBJ2-5; d_gene: TRBD1; CDR3nt: TGTGCCAGCAGCCTGGACAGGGCCCAAGAGACCCAGTACTTC; CDR3aa: CASSLDRAQETQYF
abundance: few; v_gene: TRBV4-3; j_gene: TRBJ1-2; d_gene: -; CDR3nt: TGCGCCAGCAGCCAAGCCGGGACGGCCCCTCTTGGGGGCTACACCTTC; CDR3aa: CASSQAGTAPLGGYTF
abundance: -; v_gene: TRBV19; j_gene: TRBJ2-5; d_gene: -; CDR3nt: TGTGCCAGTACCGGAACAGATCAGTACTTC; CDR3aa: CASTGTDQYF
abundance: -; v_gene: TRBV7-9; j_gene: TRBJ2-5; d_gene: TRBD2; CDR3nt: TGTGCCAGCAGTTACCGGGAGGCGATAGCGGCAATACAAGAGACCCAGTACTTC; CDR3aa: CASSYREAIAAIQETQYF
abundance: -; v_gene: TRBV15; j_gene: TRBJ1-2; d_gene: -; CDR3nt: TGTGCCACCAGTGCAGGATACTATGGCTACACCTTC; CDR3aa: CATSAGYYGYTF
abundance: -; v_gene: TRBV5-5; j_gene: TRBJ1-2; d_gene: -; CDR3nt: TGTGCCAGCAGCTTTGGAACAGTCCTCTATGGCTACACCTTC; CDR3aa: CASSFGTVLYGYTF
abundance: many; v_gene: TRBV5-1; j_gene: TRBJ2-7; d_gene: -; CDR3nt: TGCGCCAGCAGCTTGGGGGGTGTTGGGCTCCAAGGGTACTACGAGCAGTACTTC; CDR3aa: CASSLGGVGLQGYYEQYF
abundance: -; v_gene: TRBV6-6; j_gene: TRBJ1-1; d_gene: -; CDR3nt: TGTGCCAGCAGTTACCCGGACAGTCTGGGCACTGAAGCTTTCTTT; CDR3aa: CASSYPDSLGTEAFF
abundance: -; v_gene: TRBV28; j_gene: TRBJ1-2; d_gene: TRBD1; CDR3nt: TGTGCCAGCAGGACAGGGGGCATGGACTATGGCTACACCTTC; CDR3aa: CASRTGGMDYGYTF
abundance: -; v_gene: TRBV20-1; j_gene: TRBJ1-4; d_gene: -; CDR3nt: TGCAGTGCTAGAACTCGGGCTGAAAAGGTGTTTTTT; CDR3aa: CSARTRAEKVFF
abundance: once; v_gene: TRBV9; j_gene: TRBJ2-5; d_gene: -; CDR3nt: TGTGCCAGCACCCCCACAGGGAACCAAGCGACCCAGTACTTC; CDR3aa: CASTPTGNQATQYF
abundance: few; v_gene: TRBV29-1; j_gene: TRBJ2-7; d_gene: TRBD1; CDR3nt: TGCAGCGTTGGACAGGGGGCTCCGGACGGCTACGAGCAGTACTTC; CDR3aa: CSVGQGAPDGYEQYF
abundance: -; v_gene: TRBV12-3/TRBV12-4; j_gene: TRBJ2-2; d_gene: -; CDR3nt: TGTGCCAGCAGAGAAACAGGGTTCAACACCGGGGAGCTGTCTTGG; CDR3aa: CASRETGFNTGELSW